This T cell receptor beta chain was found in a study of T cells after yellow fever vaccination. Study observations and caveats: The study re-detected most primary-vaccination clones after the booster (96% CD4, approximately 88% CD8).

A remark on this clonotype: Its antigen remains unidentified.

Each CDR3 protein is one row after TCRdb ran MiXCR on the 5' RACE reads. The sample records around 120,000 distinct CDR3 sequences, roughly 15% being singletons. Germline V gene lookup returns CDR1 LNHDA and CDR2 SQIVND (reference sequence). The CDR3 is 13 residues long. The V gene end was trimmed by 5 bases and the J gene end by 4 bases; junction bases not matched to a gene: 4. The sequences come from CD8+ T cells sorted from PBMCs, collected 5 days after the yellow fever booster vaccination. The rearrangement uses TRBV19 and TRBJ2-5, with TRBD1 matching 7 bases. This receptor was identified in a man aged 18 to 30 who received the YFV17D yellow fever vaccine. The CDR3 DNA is TGTGCCAGTAGTGACAGGGCGGCAGAGACCCAGTACTTC. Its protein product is CASSDRAAETQYF.